This T cell receptor (beta chain) was identified during a study of blood T cell repertoires in COVID-19. About the study: Italy, Spain and the United States were the sources of the convalescent and acute COVID-19 samples. The analysed material was cDNA or gDNA that came from T cells, B-cell-depleted T cells, or PBMCs.

Germline V gene lookup returns CDR1 GTSNPN and CDR2 SVGIG (reference sequence). Trimming took 3 bases from V and 8 from J, leaving 19 bases between them. The CDR3 loop spans 14 amino acids. Patients from Seattle were sampled longitudinally, starting during active infection. Per the authors' pipeline: Nucleated cell number was recorded as an estimate derived from reference gene primer amplification. Measured with immunoSEQ multiplex PCR; TCRdb has only the in-frame clones, and not every one. V and J calls and clone size are given by that table; D and trimming were obtained from the DNA. Among some 260,000 clones listed, over 70% were seen once.

The source is a woman in her seventies with COVID-19, enrolled during active disease. Sequenced sample: peripheral blood. The chain has TRBV30 and TRBJ1-2; a weak D match, TRBD1 (5 bases). CDR3 loop: CAWREKGGAGGYTF. The CDR3 DNA is TGTGCCTGGAGGGAAAAGGGAGGGGCGGGCGGCTACACCTTC. Full variable domain (missing parts from reference TRBV30 and TRBJ1-2): SQTIHQWPATLVQPVGSPLSLECTVEGTSNPNLYWYRQAAGRGLQLLFYSVGIGQISSEVPQNLSASRPQDRQFILSSKKLLLSDSGFYLCAWREKGGAGGYTFGSGTRLTVV.